The rows below give T cell receptor beta chains drawn from one sample of a study of T cell repertoires in cytomegalovirus infection. TCRdb ran MiXCR on the reads and lists one entry per CDR3 protein. The sample carries approximately 320,000 distinct CDR3 sequences, around a tenth recorded once. The material sequenced was PBMCs. Receptors originate from a human donor in good health (CMV status not recorded). Some clones in this sample may be carry-over from other donors' samples. Each CDR3 is given with its conserved first and last residue. A D gene is named only where the DNA matches it firmly. Where a row states a size, it is once, few, many or the class of an expanded clone; other rows omit it.

v_gene: TRBV7-2; j_gene: TRBJ1-6; d_gene: TRBD1; abundance: many; CDR3aa: CASSSGQAYSPLHF; CDR3nt: TGTGCCAGCAGCTCTGGACAGGCCTATTCACCCCTCCACTTT
v_gene: TRBV7-2; j_gene: TRBJ2-6; d_gene: -; abundance: many; CDR3aa: CASSSSGRAGANVLTF; CDR3nt: TGTGCCAGCAGCTCCTCGGGCAGGGCTGGGGCCAACGTCCTGACTTTC
v_gene: TRBV7-6; j_gene: TRBJ2-5; d_gene: -; abundance: many; CDR3aa: CASSVRGALGETQYF; CDR3nt: TGTGCCAGCAGCGTCCGGGGGGCCCTCGGAGAGACCCAGTACTTC
v_gene: TRBV7-2; j_gene: TRBJ1-5; d_gene: -; abundance: many; CDR3aa: CASSPGTINQPQHF; CDR3nt: TGTGCCAGCAGCCCAGGGACTATCAATCAGCCCCAGCATTTT
v_gene: TRBV4-2; j_gene: TRBJ2-5; d_gene: TRBD2; abundance: many; CDR3aa: CASSQEKAGGLETQYF; CDR3nt: TGTGCCAGCAGCCAAGAGAAAGCGGGGGGGCTTGAGACCCAGTACTTC
v_gene: TRBV7-9; j_gene: TRBJ2-5; d_gene: -; abundance: many; CDR3aa: CASSLVRSEETQYF; CDR3nt: TGTGCCAGCAGCTTAGTCCGATCCGAGGAGACCCAGTACTTC
v_gene: TRBV6-5; j_gene: TRBJ1-5; d_gene: TRBD1; abundance: -; CDR3aa: CASPGQNSNQPQHF; CDR3nt: TGTGCCAGCCCGGGACAGAATAGCAATCAGCCCCAGCATTTT
v_gene: TRBV7-3; j_gene: TRBJ2-1; d_gene: TRBD2; abundance: many; CDR3aa: CASRSSGSSHNEQFF; CDR3nt: TGTGCCAGCAGATCTAGCGGGAGTTCCCACAATGAGCAGTTCTTC
v_gene: TRBV6-2/TRBV6-3; j_gene: TRBJ2-1; d_gene: -; abundance: -; CDR3aa: CASSYSRGGPSGQFF; CDR3nt: TGTGCCAGCAGTTACTCGCGGGGAGGACCCAGTGGGCAGTTCTTC
v_gene: TRBV12-3/TRBV12-4; j_gene: TRBJ1-3; d_gene: -; abundance: once; CDR3aa: CASSLQTGNTIYF; CDR3nt: TGTGCCAGCAGTTTACAGACTGGAAACACCATATATTTT
v_gene: TRBV7-6; j_gene: TRBJ2-2; d_gene: -; abundance: -; CDR3aa: CASSLRQGTGELFF; CDR3nt: TGTGCCAGCAGCTTGAGGCAGGGCACCGGGGAGCTGTTTTTT
v_gene: TRBV5-1; j_gene: TRBJ1-4; d_gene: -; abundance: few; CDR3aa: CASSHSRGGTEKLFF; CDR3nt: TGCGCCAGCAGCCACTCACGGGGAGGAACTGAAAAACTGTTTTTT
v_gene: TRBV2; j_gene: TRBJ2-1; d_gene: TRBD2; abundance: many; CDR3aa: CASSVTSGSSNEQFF; CDR3nt: TGTGCCAGCAGTGTGACTAGCGGGAGCTCCAATGAGCAGTTCTTC
v_gene: TRBV20-1; j_gene: TRBJ1-6; d_gene: -; abundance: -; CDR3aa: CSASSRDESPLHF; CDR3nt: TGCAGTGCTAGTTCCAGGGATGAATCACCCCTCCACTTT
v_gene: TRBV7-9; j_gene: TRBJ1-5; d_gene: -; abundance: many; CDR3aa: CASSPFGEPQHF; CDR3nt: TGTGCCAGCAGCCCTTTTGGAGAGCCCCAGCATTTT
v_gene: TRBV7-2; j_gene: TRBJ2-3; d_gene: TRBD2; abundance: many; CDR3aa: CASSFGLAGKGTQYF; CDR3nt: TGTGCCAGCAGCTTCGGACTAGCGGGCAAGGGGACGCAGTATTTT
v_gene: TRBV2; j_gene: TRBJ2-1; d_gene: TRBD2; abundance: few; CDR3aa: CASSGREGYNEQFF; CDR3nt: TGTGCCAGCAGTGGGCGGGAGGGTTACAATGAGCAGTTCTTC
v_gene: TRBV20-1; j_gene: TRBJ1-4; d_gene: -; abundance: -; CDR3aa: CSASGGSQFNEKLFF; CDR3nt: TGCAGTGCTAGCGGGGGCAGCCAATTTAATGAAAAACTGTTTTTT
v_gene: TRBV7-2; j_gene: TRBJ2-7; d_gene: -; abundance: many; CDR3aa: CASSFRSDVGVYEQYF; CDR3nt: TGTGCCAGCAGCTTCCGATCGGACGTCGGAGTGTACGAGCAGTACTTC
v_gene: TRBV7-6; j_gene: TRBJ2-7; d_gene: -; abundance: many; CDR3aa: CASSLGASVAF; CDR3nt: TGTGCCAGCAGCTTGGGGGCTTCCGTCGCATTC
v_gene: TRBV7-8; j_gene: TRBJ2-5; d_gene: -; abundance: many; CDR3aa: CASSLASPLPRETQYF; CDR3nt: TGTGCCAGCAGCTTAGCTAGTCCGCTACCTCGGGAGACCCAGTACTTC
v_gene: TRBV6-6; j_gene: TRBJ2-7; d_gene: -; abundance: few; CDR3aa: CASRRTGTIYEQYF; CDR3nt: TGTGCCAGCAGACGAACCGGGACGATCTACGAGCAGTACTTC
v_gene: TRBV12-3/TRBV12-4; j_gene: TRBJ2-1; d_gene: -; abundance: -; CDR3aa: CASSLARGLGYNEQFF; CDR3nt: TGTGCCAGCAGTTTAGCGAGGGGGTTAGGCTACAATGAGCAGTTCTTC
v_gene: TRBV29-1; j_gene: TRBJ2-2; d_gene: TRBD2; abundance: -; CDR3aa: CSVIAGRTGELFF; CDR3nt: TGCAGCGTAATAGCGGGGCGCACCGGGGAGCTGTTTTTT